What follows are 26 T cell receptor beta chains derived from one specimen sequenced in a study of blood T cell repertoires in COVID-19 (dated by TCRdb to the early 2020s). The library relied on the immunoSEQ multiplex PCR assay. This is the immuneACCESS table as TCRdb keeps it, with only in-frame sequences that have V and J called. A part of the clones is gone; compared with another copy, unresolved V genes explain less than half, and the rest is unexplained. This sample is represented by 70,000 to 85,000 clones; roughly 86% of them were singletons. Around 2% of the sample rests with the top ten. The material sequenced was peripheral blood. These receptors came from a woman aged 55-75 years with acute or convalescent COVID-19.

The rearrangement links TRBV19 to TRBJ2-3; the D gene is possibly TRBD2 (6 bases). V lost 5 bases and J 3 bases, leaving 9 bases between the germline ends. The germline V gene encodes CDR1 LNHDA and CDR2 SQIVND (reference sequence). The CDR3 is 13 amino acids. The CDR3 region has the DNA TGTGCCAGTAGTGAGGAGGGAACAGATACGCAGTATTTT. It encodes CASSEEGTDTQYF. The variable domain in full, with the rest retrieved from reference TRBV19 and TRBJ2-3, is DGGITQSPKYLFRKEGQNVTLSCEQNLNHDAMYWYRQDPGQGLRLIYYSQIVNDFQKGDIAEGYSVSREKKESFPLTVTSAQKNPTAFYLCASSEEGTDTQYFGPGTRLTVL.

The J gene is TRBJ2-1, the V gene TRBV7-9, with 8 bases fitting TRBD1. The CDR3 sequence is 15 residues long. Germline V gene lookup returns CDR1 SEHNR and CDR2 FQNEAQ (reference sequence). The V segment lost 5 bases and the J segment 9 bases; nucleotides outside the gene matches: 12. This CDR3 reads CASSAMTGAGFEQFF. CDR3 nucleotides: TGTGCCAGCAGCGCCATGACAGGGGCAGGCTTTGAGCAGTTCTTC.

CDR3 DNA sequence: TGTGCCAGCAGCTTAGTATGGGGGGACAATGAGCAGTTCTTC. This gives the protein CASSLVWGDNEQFF. The V gene is TRBV7-2, the J gene TRBJ2-1; maybe TRBD2 (6 bases). CDR1 is SGHTA, CDR2 FQGNSA, per germline. Trimming cost V 1 base and J 5 bases, with 9 bases left between them. This CDR3 comprises 14 residues.

This clone was observed a handful of times. The gene calls are TRBV20-1 and TRBJ2-4; 10 bases agree with TRBD1. This CDR3 comprises 16 residues. Germline V gene lookup returns CDR1 DFQATT and CDR2 SNEGSKA (reference sequence). Trimming cost V 3 bases and J 1 base; bases outside gene matches: 6. CDR3 bases: TGCAGTGCTAGTCCCGGGACAGGGGATGCCAAAAACATTCAGTACTTC. Protein: CSASPGTGDAKNIQYF.

The genes are TRBV2 and TRBJ1-4; 9 positions match TRBD1. In germline, CDR1 is SNHLY, CDR2 FYNNEI. The CDR3 has 15 amino acids. Trimming removed 6 bases from V and 8 bases from J; junction bases left unmatched: 10. The CDR3 DNA reads as TGTGCCAGCAGGGACACAGGGGGCCTAGGGGAAAAACTGTTTTTT. It encodes CASRDTGGLGEKLFF. Filled out from reference TRBV2 and TRBJ1-4, the complete variable domain reads EPEVTQTPSHQVTQMGQEVILRCVPISNHLYFYWYRQILGQKVEFLVSFYNNEISEKSEIFDDQFSVERPDGSNFTLKIRSTKLEDSAMYFCASRDTGGLGEKLFFGSGTQLSVL.

The chain couples TRBV27 to TRBJ1-2; 7 nucleotides line up with TRBD1. The V gene's germline CDR1 is MNHEY and CDR2 SMNVEV (reference sequence). The ends lost 8 bases at V and 2 bases at J; junction bases unmatched: 8. The CDR3 has 14 residues. DNA for the CDR3: TGTGCCAGCGGAGGGACAGACCCGAACTATGGCTACACCTTC. It encodes CASGGTDPNYGYTF.

This clone has a handful of counts. The V and J genes are TRBV27 and TRBJ1-5; D is unclear. Germline V gene lookup returns CDR1 MNHEY and CDR2 SMNVEV (reference sequence). This CDR3 is 13 amino acids long. The V and J ends lost 6 bases and 4 bases respectively, with 10 bases between them. CDR3 in DNA: TGTGCCAGCAGGTATGGGCAGAATCAGCCCCAGCATTTT. The encoded protein is CASRYGQNQPQHF.

V and J are TRBV27 and TRBJ1-5; weak D call: TRBD1 (6 bases). The germline V and J ends were trimmed by 8 bases and 3 bases, with 11 bases remaining between them. CDR1 and CDR2 (germline): MNHEY, SMNVEV (reference sequence). The CDR3 runs 13 residues. The CDR3 DNA is TGTGCCAGCCGGGACAATCCCAATCAGCCCCAGCATTTT. It is translated as CASRDNPNQPQHF.

The rearrangement links TRBV6-6 to TRBJ2-7, with TRBD1 matching over 7 bases. The V gene's germline CDR1 is MNHNY and CDR2 SVGAGI (reference sequence). The ends lost 2 bases at V and 4 bases at J; junction bases unmatched: 5. This CDR3 contains 14 residues. The CDR3 region is CASSYPGQQYEQYF. CDR3 in DNA: TGTGCCAGCAGTTACCCGGGACAGCAATACGAGCAGTACTTC.

V and J are TRBV15 and TRBJ1-1; 12 bases are shared with TRBD1. Germline CDR1 LNHNV, CDR2 YYDKDF (reference sequence). The CDR3 sequence is 16 residues long. The V and J ends lost 5 bases and 6 bases, in that order; junction bases with no gene match: 10. The CDR3, as DNA: TGTGCCACCAGCCCCGGGACAGGGGGCACGTTAGCTGAAGCTTTCTTT. Its protein product is CATSPGTGGTLAEAFF.

The chain combines TRBV28 with TRBJ2-7, with D possibly TRBD1 on 6 matching bases. V was shortened by 0 bases and J by 6 bases, with 12 bases between the two germline ends. Germline-derived CDR1 and CDR2 are MDHEN and SYDVKM. The CDR3 consists of 14 residues. CDR3 in DNA: TGTGCCAGCAGTTTATGGGACAGTGATGGCGAGCAGTACTTC. Translating it yields CASSLWDSDGEQYF.

V is TRBV4-2 and J is TRBJ1-6; 7 bases map to TRBD1. The CDR3 is 16 amino acids. Germline CDR1 is LGHNA and CDR2 is YNFKEQ. V lost 3 bases to trimming and J lost 8 bases; unmatched junction nucleotides: 10. The CDR3, as DNA: TGTGCCAGCAGCCACCCCAGACAGGGAAGGGATTCACCCCTCCACTTT. As protein: CASSHPRQGRDSPLHF.

The genes are TRBV24-1 and TRBJ2-1, with TRBD2 matching 11 bases. The germline V gene has CDR1 KGHDR and CDR2 SFDVKD. CDR3 length: 17 amino acids. The V segment lost 3 bases and the J segment 0 bases; nucleotides outside the gene matches: 3. DNA of the CDR3: TGTGCCACCAGTGATCAGACTAGCGGGAACTCCTACAATGAGCAGTTCTTC. It codes for CATSDQTSGNSYNEQFF.

There are a few counts of this clone. The V call is TRBV24-1, the J call TRBJ2-3, with 7 bases that match TRBD2. With V trimmed by 3 bases and J by 5 bases, 13 bases remained unmatched. CDR3 size: 17 residues. CDR1 and CDR2 (germline): KGHDR, SFDVKD. The DNA for the CDR3 is TGTGCCACCAGTGATCCAAACCTGAGCGGGGCGAAAGATACGCAGTATTTT. It yields the protein CATSDPNLSGAKDTQYF.

This sequence joins TRBV5-4 and TRBJ1-2; D ambiguous. Germline V CDR1 and CDR2: SGHNT, YYREEE (reference sequence). This CDR3 spans 18 amino acids. The germline V and J ends were trimmed by 0 bases and 4 bases, with 22 bases remaining between them. The CDR3 protein is CASSLGSWSEPLSYGYTF. Written as DNA, the CDR3 is TGTGCCAGCAGCTTGGGGTCTTGGTCAGAACCCCTTTCCTATGGCTACACCTTC.

The chain combines TRBV21-1 with TRBJ1-6. TRBV21-1 is given as a pseudogene. The length of the CDR3 is 13 residues. CDR3 DNA: TGTGCCAGAGCGTCCGGCAGATATTCACCCCTCCACTTT. It codes for CARASGRYSPLHF.

This clone is a singleton in its sample. This chain uses TRBV5-4 with TRBJ1-1; TRBD1 is a possible D gene (6 bases). This CDR3 comprises 15 residues. V was shortened by 2 bases and J by 5 bases, with 16 bases between the two germline ends. Germline CDR1 is SGHNT and CDR2 is YYREEE (reference sequence). The CDR3 DNA is TGTGCCAGCAGCTTCTTGTCGGGGGGCTTGACTGAAGCTTTCTTT. Translation: CASSFLSGGLTEAFF.

This chain uses TRBV6-1 with TRBJ2-7, with 9 bases fitting TRBD1. Per the germline V gene, CDR1 is MNHNS and CDR2 is SASEGT. CDR3 length equals 14 residues. V trimming: 3 bases; J trimming: 5 bases; junction bases outside the gene matches: 5. CDR3: CASSEDRGTDEQYF. CDR3 in DNA: TGTGCCAGCAGTGAGGACAGGGGAACGGACGAGCAGTACTTC.

V usage is TRBV29-1 and J usage is TRBJ2-3; D gene uncertain. Germline values: CDR1 SQVTM, CDR2 ANQGSEA. With 6 bases removed from V and 3 bases from J, the gap between germline ends came to 10 bases. This CDR3 is 12 amino acids long. DNA of the CDR3: TGCAGCGTCGTGGCCCAAACAGATACGCAGTATTTT. This encodes CSVVAQTDTQYF.

This chain links TRBV29-1 with TRBJ2-1; 13 bases map to TRBD2. The CDR3 loop spans 13 amino acids. Unmatched junction bases numbered 0, after V lost 4 bases and J lost 6 bases. In germline, CDR1 is SQVTM, CDR2 ANQGSEA. The CDR3 DNA reads TGCAGCGTTGGGACTAGCGGGGGCAATGAGCAGTTCTTC. This encodes CSVGTSGGNEQFF.

This chain connects TRBV6-2 or TRBV6-3 to TRBJ1-1; possible D gene TRBD1, 5 bases. This CDR3 has 13 amino acids. Trimming stripped 0 bases from V and 11 bases from J, with 13 bases between. Germline CDR1 MNHEY, CDR2 SVGEGT. The CDR3 nucleotides read TGTGCCAGCAGTTACTCTCGCAGGGTGAATGCTTTCTTT. It codes for CASSYSRRVNAFF.

The chain recombines TRBV7-2 with TRBJ2-3; 8 nucleotides match TRBD2. The CDR3 runs to 19 residues. V was clipped by 5 bases and J by 2 bases; unmatched bases: 18. Germline lookup yields CDR1 SGHTA and CDR2 FQGNSA. The CDR3 nucleotides read TGTGCCAGCAGCCGCATACAAGGGACTAGAGGGATGGCCACAGATACGCAGTATTTT. This gives the protein CASSRIQGTRGMATDTQYF. Looking up the rest from reference TRBV7-2 and TRBJ2-3 gives the full variable domain: GAGVSQSPSNKVTEKGKDVELRCDPISGHTALYWYRQSLGQGLEFLIYFQGNSAPDKSGLPSDRFSAERTGGSVSTLTIQRTQQEDSAVYLCASSRIQGTRGMATDTQYFGPGTRLTVL.

This sequence joins TRBV6-6 and TRBJ2-1, with 7 positions matching TRBD2. Germline V gene sequence: CDR1 MNHNY, CDR2 SVGAGI (reference sequence). The CDR3 contains 14 residues. The junction had 4 bases not matched to a gene; V was cut back by 2 bases and J by 6 bases. The CDR3 is CASSYRREINEQFF. The CDR3 nucleotides are TGTGCCAGCAGTTACAGGCGGGAGATCAATGAGCAGTTCTTC.

This clone has only a few counts. This chain connects TRBV27 to TRBJ2-6, with D possibly matching TRBD2 (5 bases). Germline V CDR1 and CDR2: MNHEY, SMNVEV (reference sequence). The CDR3 sequence is 17 residues long. V lost 3 bases to trimming and J lost 2 bases, with 14 bases between them. The CDR3 sequence is CASSLAPAGAGANVLTF. For the CDR3, the DNA is TGTGCCAGCAGTTTGGCGCCGGCGGGTGCTGGGGCCAACGTCCTGACTTTC.

This chain joins TRBV7-9 and TRBJ2-3; tentative D call: TRBD2 (6 bases). The CDR3 is 16 residues long. V was shortened by 5 bases and J by 0 bases, with 15 bases between the two germline ends. CDR1 SEHNR and CDR2 FQNEAQ come from the germline V gene (reference sequence). The CDR3 reads CASSPPGLSSTDTQYF. The CDR3 nucleotides read TGTGCCAGCAGCCCGCCGGGACTCTCTAGCACAGATACGCAGTATTTT.

The rearrangement joins TRBV9 to TRBJ2-7; TRBD1 aligns across 8 bases. Germline CDR1 SGDLS, CDR2 YYNGEE. After removal of 3 bases from V and 5 bases from J, the junction contained 4 bases not matched to a gene. The CDR3 has 13 amino acids. This CDR3 reads CASSAPDRDEQYF. The CDR3 DNA follows: TGTGCCAGCAGCGCACCGGACAGGGACGAGCAGTACTTC. Full variable domain (rest looked up from reference TRBV9 and TRBJ2-7): DSGVTQTPKHLITATGQRVTLRCSPRSGDLSVYWYQQSLDQGLQFLIQYYNGEERAKGNILERFSAQQFPDLHSELNLSSLELGDSALYFCASSAPDRDEQYFGPGTRLTVT.